This record concerns one TCR beta chain sequence. Antigen unknown. One junction end disagrees with the germline gene, perhaps due to a read error. The data belong to a study of T-cell reconstitution after alpha-beta-depleted transplantation in children. Study-wide results and caveats: Several hundred expanded graft clones reportedly gave rise to the alpha-beta T cells present about two months after transplant. After transplant, high TCRbeta diversity at day 60 in some patients arose from surviving recipient T cells and thymic progenitors. T-cell numbers and diversity one year post-transplant derived largely from freshly generated T cells.

During its preparation, the TCRbeta library received unique molecular identifiers. TCRdb recomputed calls from the PCR reads with MiXCR, one row per CDR3 protein. The sample lists 600,000 to 800,000 distinct CDR3 sequences, roughly 13% occurring once. The germline gives CDR1 LNHNV, CDR2 YYDKDF (reference sequence). The CDR3 length is 16 residues. The chain has TRBV15 and TRBJ2-7; no definite D call. This receptor was taken from a girl aged 2-10 years with congenital amegakaryocytic thrombocytopenia, due to receive a stem cell transplant. Sequencing used PBMCs, obtained before TCRalphabeta/CD19-depleted stem cell transplant. The CDR3 loop reads CATSRVVSGGSYKQYF. As DNA, the CDR3 is TGTGCCACCAGCAGAGTGGTGTCGGGCGGCTCCTACAAGCAGTACTTC.